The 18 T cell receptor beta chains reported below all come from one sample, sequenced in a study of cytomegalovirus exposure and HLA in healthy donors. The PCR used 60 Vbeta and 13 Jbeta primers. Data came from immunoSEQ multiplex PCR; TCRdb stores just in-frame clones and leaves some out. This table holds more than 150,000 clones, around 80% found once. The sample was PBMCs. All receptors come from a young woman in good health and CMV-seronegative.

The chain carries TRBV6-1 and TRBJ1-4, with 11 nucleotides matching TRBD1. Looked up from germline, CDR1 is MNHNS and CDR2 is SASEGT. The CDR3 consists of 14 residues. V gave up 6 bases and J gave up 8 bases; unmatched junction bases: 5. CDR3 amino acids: CASRGQGAKEKLFF. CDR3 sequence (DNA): TGTGCCAGCAGAGGACAGGGGGCAAAGGAAAAACTGTTTTTT.

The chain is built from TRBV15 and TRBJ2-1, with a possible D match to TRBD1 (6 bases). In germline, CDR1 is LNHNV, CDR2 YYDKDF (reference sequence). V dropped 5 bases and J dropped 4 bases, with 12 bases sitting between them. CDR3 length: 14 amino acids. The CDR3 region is CATSATGIYNEQFF. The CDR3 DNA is TGTGCCACCAGCGCAACAGGGATTTACAATGAGCAGTTCTTC.

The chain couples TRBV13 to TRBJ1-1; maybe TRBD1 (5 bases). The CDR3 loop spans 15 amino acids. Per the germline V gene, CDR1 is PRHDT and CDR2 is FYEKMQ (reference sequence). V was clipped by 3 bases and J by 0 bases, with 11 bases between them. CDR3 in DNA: TGTGCCAGCAGCTTCCGGGGACTGATGAACACTGAAGCTTTCTTT. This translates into CASSFRGLMNTEAFF. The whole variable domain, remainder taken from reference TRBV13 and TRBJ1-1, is AAGVIQSPRHLIKEKRETATLKCYPIPRHDTVYWYQQGPGQDPQFLISFYEKMQSDKGSIPDRFSAQQFSDYHSELNMSSLELGDSALYFCASSFRGLMNTEAFFGQGTRLTVV.

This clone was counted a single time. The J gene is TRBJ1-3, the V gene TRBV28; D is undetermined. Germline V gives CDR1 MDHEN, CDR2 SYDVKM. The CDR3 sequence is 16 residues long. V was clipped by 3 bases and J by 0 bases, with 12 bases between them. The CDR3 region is CASSFVVASSGNTIYF. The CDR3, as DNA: TGTGCCAGCAGTTTTGTGGTCGCGAGCTCTGGAAACACCATATATTTT.

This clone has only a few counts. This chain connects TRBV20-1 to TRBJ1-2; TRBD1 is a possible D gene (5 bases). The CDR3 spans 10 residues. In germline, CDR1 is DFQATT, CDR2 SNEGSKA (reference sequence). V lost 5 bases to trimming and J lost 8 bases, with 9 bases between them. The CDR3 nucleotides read TGCAGTGCTGGGGACTTCGGCTACACCTTC. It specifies CSAGDFGYTF.

The CDR3 DNA reads TGTGCCAGCAGCCTGAGAGAGGGGCAGTTCTTC. This translates into CASSLREGQFF. The V call is TRBV4-2, the J call TRBJ2-1; a weak D match, TRBD2 (5 bases). CDR1 is LGHNA, CDR2 YNFKEQ, per germline. The V end was cut by 4 bases, the J end by 12 bases, with 10 bases between. CDR3 length equals 11 residues.

CDR3: CASSSDSTKETQYF. DNA for the CDR3: TGCGCCAGCAGCTCGGACAGCACAAAAGAGACCCAGTACTTC. The chain combines TRBV5-1 with TRBJ2-5; weak D call: TRBD1 (6 bases). This CDR3 is built from 14 residues. Germline V gene sequence: CDR1 SGHRS, CDR2 YFSETQ. Between the trimmed V and J ends, which lost 3 bases and 3 bases, there was a span of 12 bases.

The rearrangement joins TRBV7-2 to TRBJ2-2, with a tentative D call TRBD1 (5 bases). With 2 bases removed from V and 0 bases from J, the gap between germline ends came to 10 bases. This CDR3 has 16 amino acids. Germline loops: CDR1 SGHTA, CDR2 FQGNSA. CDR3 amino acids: CASSLNPGTNTGELFF. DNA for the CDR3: TGTGCCAGCAGCTTAAATCCAGGGACGAACACCGGGGAGCTGTTTTTT.

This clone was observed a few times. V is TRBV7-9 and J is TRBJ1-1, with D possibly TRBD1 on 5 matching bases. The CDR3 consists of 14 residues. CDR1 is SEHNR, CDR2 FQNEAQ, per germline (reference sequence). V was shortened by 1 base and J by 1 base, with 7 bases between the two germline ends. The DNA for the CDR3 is TGTGCCAGCAGCTTAGTCGGGGGGAACACTGAAGCTTTCTTT. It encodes CASSLVGGNTEAFF.

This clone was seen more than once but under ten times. CDR3 nucleotides: TGTGCCAGCAGGGCGGGAGGGCCGTACGAGCAGTACTTC. Translating it yields CASRAGGPYEQYF. The chain uses TRBV28 and TRBJ2-7; 9 bases agree with TRBD2. The CDR3 is made up of 13 amino acids. With V trimmed by 6 bases and J by 4 bases, 4 bases remained unmatched. Germline CDR1 and CDR2: MDHEN and SYDVKM.

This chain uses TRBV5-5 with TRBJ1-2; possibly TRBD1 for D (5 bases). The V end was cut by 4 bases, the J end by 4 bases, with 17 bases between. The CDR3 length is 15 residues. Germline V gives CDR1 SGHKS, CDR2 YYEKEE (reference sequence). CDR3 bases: TGTGCCAGCAGCCCCTATCTCGCAGACAGCTATGGCTACACCTTC. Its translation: CASSPYLADSYGYTF.

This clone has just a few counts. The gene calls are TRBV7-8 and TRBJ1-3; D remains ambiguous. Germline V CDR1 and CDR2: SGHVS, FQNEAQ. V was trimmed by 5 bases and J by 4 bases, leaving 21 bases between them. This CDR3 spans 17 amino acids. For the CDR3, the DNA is TGTGCCAGCAGCCCGCAAGGTACTACTTTAAGAGGAAACACCATATATTTT. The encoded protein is CASSPQGTTLRGNTIYF.

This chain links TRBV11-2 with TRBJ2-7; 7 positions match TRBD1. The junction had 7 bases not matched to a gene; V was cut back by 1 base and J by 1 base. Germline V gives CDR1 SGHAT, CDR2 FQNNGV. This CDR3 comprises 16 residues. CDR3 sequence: CASSLGPGRGSYEQYF. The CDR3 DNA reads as TGTGCCAGCAGCTTAGGTCCGGGCAGGGGGTCCTACGAGCAGTACTTC.

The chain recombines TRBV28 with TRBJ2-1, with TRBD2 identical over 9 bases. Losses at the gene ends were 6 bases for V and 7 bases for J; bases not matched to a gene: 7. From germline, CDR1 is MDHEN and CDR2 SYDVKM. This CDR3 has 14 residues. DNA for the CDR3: TGTGCCAGCAGAGGTAGCGGGGGTCTAAATGAGCAGTTCTTC. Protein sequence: CASRGSGGLNEQFF.

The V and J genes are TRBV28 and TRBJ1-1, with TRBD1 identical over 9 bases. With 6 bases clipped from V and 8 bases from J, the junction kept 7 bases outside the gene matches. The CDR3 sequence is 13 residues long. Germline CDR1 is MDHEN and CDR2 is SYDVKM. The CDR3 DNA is TGTGCCAGCAGAGACCTACAGGGGGCGGAAGCTTTCTTT. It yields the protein CASRDLQGAEAFF.

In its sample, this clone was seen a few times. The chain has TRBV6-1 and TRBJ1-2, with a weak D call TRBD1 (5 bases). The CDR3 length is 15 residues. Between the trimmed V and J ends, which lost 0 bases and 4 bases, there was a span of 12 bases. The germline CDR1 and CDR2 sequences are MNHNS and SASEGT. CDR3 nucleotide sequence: TGTGCCAGCAGTGAAGCCTTTATGGGGCCCTATGGCTACACCTTC. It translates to CASSEAFMGPYGYTF.

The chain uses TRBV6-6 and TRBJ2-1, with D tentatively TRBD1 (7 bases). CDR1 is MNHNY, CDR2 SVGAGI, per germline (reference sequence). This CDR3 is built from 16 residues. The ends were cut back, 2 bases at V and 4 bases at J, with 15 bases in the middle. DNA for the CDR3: TGTGCCAGCAGTTACCTCGGAGGGGGCAGGTACAATGAGCAGTTCTTC. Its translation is CASSYLGGGRYNEQFF.

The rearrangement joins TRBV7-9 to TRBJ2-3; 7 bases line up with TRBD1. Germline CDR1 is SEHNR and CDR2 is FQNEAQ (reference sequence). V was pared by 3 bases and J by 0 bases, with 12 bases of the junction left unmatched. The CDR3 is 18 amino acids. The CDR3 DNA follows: TGTGCCAGCAGCTTTAGTGGCCTCCGGGACAGCAGCACAGATACGCAGTATTTT. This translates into CASSFSGLRDSSTDTQYF.